This T cell receptor beta chain was recorded in a study of CD8 T cells in Susac syndrome. The CDR3 spans 13 residues. V gave up 5 bases and J gave up 3 bases, with 9 bases separating them. RNA, at about 0.5 to 1 ug, was reverse transcribed with random hexamers. TCRdb re-analysed the immunoSEQ multiplex PCR reads in MiXCR, keeping a single row per CDR3 protein. The sample holds approximately 220,000 distinct CDR3 sequences, around nine tenths seen once. This clonotype appeared a single time. The sequencing input was CD8+ T cells from PBMCs. This clonotype was sampled from a human donor with multiple sclerosis. The V and J genes are TRBV12-3 or TRBV12-4 and TRBJ2-3; perhaps TRBD2 as D (5 bases). DNA for the CDR3: TGTGCCAGCAGTATTGGGGAGACAGATACGCAGTATTTT. Residues: CASSIGETDTQYF.